Below, 5 T cell receptor beta chains from the same sample are listed, as sequenced in a study of circulating CD8 cells and anti-PD-1 response in melanoma. From live CD3+CD8+TCRalphabeta+ cells, four PD-1 and/or TIGIT subsets were sorted. Each library started from roughly 16 ng of total RNA using the QIAseq Immune Repertoire TCR panel. Via MiXCR, TCRdb re-called the reads, giving one row per CDR3 protein. This table has roughly 340 distinct CDR3 sequences, 4.5% to 6% appearing once. Source: CD8+ T cells from PBMCs, taken at baseline or after one month of anti-PD-1 therapy (not recorded which). The receptors here all came from a human donor with melanoma.

By its share, this clonotype is medium-sized. The chain joins TRBV19 to TRBJ1-5; 8 nucleotides match TRBD1. The CDR3 length is 15 residues. Germline CDR1 is LNHDA and CDR2 is SQIVND (reference sequence). The ends lost 7 bases at V and 5 bases at J; junction bases unmatched: 10. CDR3 amino acids: CASTGRGQGDQPQHF. Written as DNA, the CDR3 is TGTGCCAGTACCGGAAGAGGACAGGGAGATCAGCCCCAGCATTTT.

By share, this clonotype ranks as large (0.1 to 1%). The chain uses TRBV19 and TRBJ1-1; unclear D gene. CDR1 and CDR2 (germline): LNHDA, SQIVND (reference sequence). V was cut by 1 base and J by 8 bases, with 5 bases left in between. The CDR3 has 11 amino acids. CDR3 protein: CASSIAQEAFF. In DNA form, the CDR3 reads TGTGCCAGTAGTATAGCACAGGAAGCTTTCTTT.

By proportion, this clonotype is large (0.1 to 1%). V usage is TRBV27 and J usage is TRBJ2-7; 7 nucleotides line up with TRBD2. This CDR3 is 13 amino acids long. The germline CDR1 and CDR2 sequences are MNHEY and SMNVEV (reference sequence). J lost 3 bases, V lost 4 bases, and 3 bases had no gene match. The CDR3 bases are TGTGCCAGCAGTTCCCGGGACTACTACGAGCAGTACTTC. Translated: CASSSRDYYEQYF.

The chain combines TRBV4-3 with TRBJ2-1; the D gene is possibly TRBD2 (6 bases). The V and J ends lost 1 base and 10 bases respectively, with 11 bases between them. This CDR3 contains 13 residues. Germline V gene data show CDR1 as LGHNA and CDR2 as YSLEER. The CDR3 DNA reads TGCGCCAGCAGCCAAGCGGGGCGGGAAGAGCAGTTCTTC. Its translation: CASSQAGREEQFF.

Worth noting for this clonotype: A clone one base away is much larger, so this may be a read error. This chain links TRBV29-1 with TRBJ2-1, with D possibly being TRBD2 (6 bases). Germline CDR1 SQVTM, CDR2 ANQGSEA. The CDR3 contains 15 residues. The CDR3 nucleotides are TGCAGCGTTGAAGAGGGACTCCAGGAGGTTAATGGGCAGTTCTTC. It is translated as CSVEEGLQEVNGQFF.